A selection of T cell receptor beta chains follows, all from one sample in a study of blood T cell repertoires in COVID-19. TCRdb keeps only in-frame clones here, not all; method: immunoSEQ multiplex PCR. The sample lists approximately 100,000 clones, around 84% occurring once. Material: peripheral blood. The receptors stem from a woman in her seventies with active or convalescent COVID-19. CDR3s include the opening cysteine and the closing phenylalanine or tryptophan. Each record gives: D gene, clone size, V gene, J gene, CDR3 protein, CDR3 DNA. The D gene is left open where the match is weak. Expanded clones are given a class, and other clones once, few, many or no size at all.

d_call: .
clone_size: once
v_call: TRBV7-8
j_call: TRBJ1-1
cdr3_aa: CASSRGTPTVTEAFF
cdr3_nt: TGTGCCAGCAGCCGAGGGACACCTACAGTCACTGAAGCTTTCTTT

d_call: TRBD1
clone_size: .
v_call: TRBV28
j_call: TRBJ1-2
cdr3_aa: CASSPSGTDYGYTF
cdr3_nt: TGTGCCAGCAGTCCCTCTGGGACAGACTATGGCTACACCTTC

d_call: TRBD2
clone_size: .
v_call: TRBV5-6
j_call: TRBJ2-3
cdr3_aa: CASSYRTVAGEGTDTQYF
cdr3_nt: TGTGCCAGCAGCTACAGAACCGTAGCGGGGGAAGGCACAGATACGCAGTATTTT

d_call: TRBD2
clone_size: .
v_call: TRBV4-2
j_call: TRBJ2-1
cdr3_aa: CASSQELSGGPLSEQFF
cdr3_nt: TGTGCCAGCAGCCAAGAGTTGAGCGGGGGGCCCCTAAGTGAGCAGTTCTTC

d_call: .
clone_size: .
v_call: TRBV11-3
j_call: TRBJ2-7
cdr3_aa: CASSYMASSYEQYF
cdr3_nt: TGTGCCAGCAGCTATATGGCCTCCTCCTACGAGCAGTACTTC

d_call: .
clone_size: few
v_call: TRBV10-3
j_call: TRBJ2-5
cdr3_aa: CAISEPQGNQKETQYF
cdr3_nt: TGTGCCATCAGTGAGCCACAGGGAAATCAGAAAGAGACCCAGTACTTC

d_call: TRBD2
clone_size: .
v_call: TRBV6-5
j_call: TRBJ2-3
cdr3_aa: CASSALAGGTDTQYF
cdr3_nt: TGTGCCAGCAGCGCACTAGCGGGGGGCACAGATACGCAGTATTTT

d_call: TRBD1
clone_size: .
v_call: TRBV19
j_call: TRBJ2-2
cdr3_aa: CASTPWGQGWSGELFF
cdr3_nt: TGTGCCAGTACCCCTTGGGGACAGGGTTGGTCCGGGGAGCTGTTTTTT

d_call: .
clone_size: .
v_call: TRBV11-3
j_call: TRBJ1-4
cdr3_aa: CASSLAQTAPNEKLFF
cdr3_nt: TGTGCCAGCAGCTTGGCCCAGACAGCGCCTAATGAAAAACTGTTTTTT

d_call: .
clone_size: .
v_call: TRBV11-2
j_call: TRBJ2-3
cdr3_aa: CASSLGGVTDTQYF
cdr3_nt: TGTGCCAGCAGCTTAGGGGGGGTCACAGATACGCAGTATTTT

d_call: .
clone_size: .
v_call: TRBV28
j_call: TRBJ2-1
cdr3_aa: CASSLGIVGGPGEQFF
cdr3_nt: TGTGCCAGCAGTTTGGGTATAGTTGGAGGGCCGGGTGAGCAGTTCTTC

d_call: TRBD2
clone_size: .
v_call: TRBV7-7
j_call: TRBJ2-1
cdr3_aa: CASSPGAGGDEQFF
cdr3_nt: TGTGCTAGCAGCCCAGGGGCGGGAGGGGATGAGCAGTTCTTC

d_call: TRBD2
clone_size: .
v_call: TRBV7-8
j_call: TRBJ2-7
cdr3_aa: CASSLTSGGPKPYEQYF
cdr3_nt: TGTGCCAGCAGCTTAACTAGCGGGGGGCCCAAGCCCTACGAGCAGTACTTC

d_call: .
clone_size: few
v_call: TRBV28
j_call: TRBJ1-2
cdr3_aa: CASSLQGSDGYTF
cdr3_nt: TGTGCCAGCAGTTTACAGGGTTCCGATGGCTACACCTTC

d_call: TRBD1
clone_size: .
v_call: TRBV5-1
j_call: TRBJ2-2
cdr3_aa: CASSLQGATGELFF
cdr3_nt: TGCGCCAGCAGCTTACAGGGGGCAACCGGGGAGCTGTTTTTT

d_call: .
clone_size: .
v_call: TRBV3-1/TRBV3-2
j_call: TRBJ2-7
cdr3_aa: CASSQEGRTTNYEQYF
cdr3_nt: TGTGCCAGCAGCCAAGAAGGCCGCACTACCAACTACGAGCAGTACTTC

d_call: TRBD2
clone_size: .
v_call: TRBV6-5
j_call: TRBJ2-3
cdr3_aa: CASSYGLAGLTDTQYF
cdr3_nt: TGTGCCAGCAGTTACGGGCTAGCGGGACTCACAGATACGCAGTATTTT

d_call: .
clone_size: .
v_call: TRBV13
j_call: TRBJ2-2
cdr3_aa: CASSRTVAGELFF
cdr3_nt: TGTGCCAGCAGCCGGACAGTTGCCGGGGAGCTGTTTTTT

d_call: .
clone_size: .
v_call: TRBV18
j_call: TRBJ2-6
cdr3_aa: CASSTKTGSSGANVLTF
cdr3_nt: TGTGCCAGCTCAACTAAAACAGGGAGCTCTGGGGCCAACGTCCTGACTTTC

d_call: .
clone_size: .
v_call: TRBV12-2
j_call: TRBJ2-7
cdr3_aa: CASRPDRGESYEQYF
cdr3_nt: TGTGCAAGTCGACCAGACAGGGGCGAATCCTACGAGCAGTACTTC

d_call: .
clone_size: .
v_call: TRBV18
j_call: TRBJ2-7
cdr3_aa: CASSPNYEQYF
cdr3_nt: TGTGCCAGCTCACCTAACTACGAGCAGTACTTC

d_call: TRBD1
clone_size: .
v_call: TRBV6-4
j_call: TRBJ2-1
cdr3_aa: CASSAGTGSSSYNEQFF
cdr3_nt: TGTGCCAGCAGTGCTGGGACAGGGAGCTCATCCTACAATGAGCAGTTCTTC

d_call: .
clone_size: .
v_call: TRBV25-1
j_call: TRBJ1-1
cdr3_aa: CASRVQGPSAEAFF
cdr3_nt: TGTGCCAGCAGAGTACAGGGCCCCTCGGCTGAAGCTTTCTTT

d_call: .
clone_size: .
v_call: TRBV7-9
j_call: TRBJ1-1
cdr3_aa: CASSGNTYTEAFF
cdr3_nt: TGTGCCAGCAGCGGCAACACCTACACTGAAGCTTTCTTT

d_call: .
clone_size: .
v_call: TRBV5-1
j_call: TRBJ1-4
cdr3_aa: CASSSGGATNEKLFF
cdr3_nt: TGCGCCAGCAGCTCTGGGGGGGCCACTAATGAAAAACTGTTTTTT

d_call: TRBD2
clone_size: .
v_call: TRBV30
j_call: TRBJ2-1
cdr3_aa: CAWSTSGGGRNEQFF
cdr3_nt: TGTGCCTGGAGTACGAGCGGGGGGGGCCGCAATGAGCAGTTCTTC

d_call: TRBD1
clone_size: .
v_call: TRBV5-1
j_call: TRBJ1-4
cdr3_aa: CASSLGTGLNEKLFF
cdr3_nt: TGCGCCAGCAGCTTGGGGACAGGCTTGAATGAAAAACTGTTTTTT